The clone carrying this T cell receptor beta chain has just a few counts. As yet, its antigen is unknown. The data belong to a study of CD8 T cells in ankylosing spondylitis. Study outcomes and limitations: Within matched ankylosing spondylitis synovial fluid, disease-linked clones were reportedly significantly enriched. Several of the motif variants were reported before in synovial fluid and blood from reactive arthritis. Ankylosing spondylitis blood seemed to carry a telltale TCR beta motif made of under ten highly homologous variants.

TCRdb re-called the 5' RACE reads through MiXCR, storing one row per CDR3 protein. Of about 440,000 distinct CDR3 sequences listed, 17% were seen once; the top ten hold 0.85% to 1.3%. The CDR3 consists of 15 residues. CDR1 is SNHLY and CDR2 is FYNNEI in the germline V gene. The junction had 8 bases not matched to a gene; V was cut back by 7 bases and J by 1 base. The TCR comes from a male donor with ankylosing spondylitis. The V and J genes are TRBV2 and TRBJ2-3, with TRBD1 matching over 7 bases. The sample comprised blood, either unsorted or a sorted T cell fraction (not recorded which). The CDR3 nucleotides read TGTGCCAGCACTAGACAGGGCTTGGGCACAGATACGCAGTATTTT. Its protein product is CASTRQGLGTDTQYF.